Described below is a single T cell receptor beta chain sequence and its context. This clonotype appeared a few times. No antigen is known for it. Within one base of it there is no much larger clone, and no base qualities were kept. To prepare the library, PCR was applied. This sample was sequenced with an Illumina HiSeq 2500. TCR library preparation used molecular barcoding, with unique molecular identifiers applied to normalize quantification of the TCRbeta repertoire. TCRdb cleaned the public reads at Q25 with fastp, built clones with MiXCR and kept in-frame beta chains. Each record represents a unique CDR3 protein, reported with the most common genes and DNA among its rows. A total of some 500,000 distinct CDR3 sequences appear in this sample, about a sixth of them only once. The ten largest make up 3.3% of the sample. The germline V gene yields SQVTM for CDR1 and ANQGSEA for CDR2. V is cut by 6 bases and J by 2 bases, and the space between the germline ends is 9 bases. The CDR3 covers 12 residues, taking in both the cysteine and the phenylalanine. The only DNA kept is the CDR3, 36 bases in frame from the first base.

The sample belongs to a study of T-cell reconstitution after alpha-beta-depleted transplantation in children (dated by TCRdb to the mid-2010s). About the investigation overall: Using TCR repertoire profiling, the study quantitatively followed how T-cell immune reconstitution unfolded in children after TCRalphabeta/CD19-depleted allogeneic hematopoietic cell transplantation.

Sequences were derived from PBMCs from the stem cell graft donor, sampled from the stem cell graft. This chain joins TRBV29-1 to TRBJ2-3; the D gene is possibly TRBD1 or TRBD2, each agreeing over 5 bases. The TCR comes from a human donor who donated a stem cell graft to a child with acute lymphoblastic leukemia. CDR3 loop: CSVGRITDTQYF. The nucleotides are TGCAGCGTGGGACGGATCACAGATACGCAGTATTTT.